This record concerns one T cell receptor (beta chain) sequence. The J segment lost 7 bases and the V segment lost 3 bases, leaving 3 bases of the junction unmatched. Germline-derived CDR1 and CDR2 are LNHDA and SQIVND (reference sequence). The length of the CDR3 is 14 residues. TCRdb's copy holds only in-frame clones and misses some; the assay was immunoSEQ multiplex PCR. This table has under 250,000 clones, approximately 80% appearing once. This entry is derived from a study of blood T cell repertoires in COVID-19. This TCR came from a woman in her thirties or forties with acute COVID-19. This chain connects TRBV19 to TRBJ2-2; 9 bases match TRBD2. Specimen: PBMCs or T cells enriched from blood (not recorded which). The CDR3 reads CASSMTSGFGELFF. CDR3 in DNA: TGTGCCAGTAGTATGACTAGCGGCTTCGGGGAGCTGTTTTTT.